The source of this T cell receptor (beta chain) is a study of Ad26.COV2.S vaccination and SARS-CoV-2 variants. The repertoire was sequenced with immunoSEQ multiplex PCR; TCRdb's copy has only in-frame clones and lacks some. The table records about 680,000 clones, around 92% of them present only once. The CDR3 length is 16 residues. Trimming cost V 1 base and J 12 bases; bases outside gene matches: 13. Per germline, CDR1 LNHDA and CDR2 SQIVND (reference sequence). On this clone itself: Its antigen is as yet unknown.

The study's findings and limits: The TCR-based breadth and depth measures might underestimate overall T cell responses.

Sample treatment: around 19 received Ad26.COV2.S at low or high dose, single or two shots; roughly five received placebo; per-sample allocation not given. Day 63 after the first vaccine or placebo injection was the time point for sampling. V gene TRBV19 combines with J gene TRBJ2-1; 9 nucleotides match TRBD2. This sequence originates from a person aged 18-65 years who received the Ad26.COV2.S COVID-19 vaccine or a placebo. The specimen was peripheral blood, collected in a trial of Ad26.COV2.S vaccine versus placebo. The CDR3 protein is CASSIVRGLAPMGQFF. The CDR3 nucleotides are TGTGCCAGTAGTATAGTAAGAGGACTAGCGCCAATGGGGCAGTTCTTC.